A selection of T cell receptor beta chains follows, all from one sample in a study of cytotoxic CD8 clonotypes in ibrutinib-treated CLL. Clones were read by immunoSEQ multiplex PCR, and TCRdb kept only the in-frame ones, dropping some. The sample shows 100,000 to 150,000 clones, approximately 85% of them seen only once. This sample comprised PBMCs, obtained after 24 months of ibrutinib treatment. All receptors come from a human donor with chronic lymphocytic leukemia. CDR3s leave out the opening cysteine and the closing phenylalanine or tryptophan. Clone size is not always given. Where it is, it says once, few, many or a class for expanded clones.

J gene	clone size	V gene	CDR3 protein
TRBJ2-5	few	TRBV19	ASRSGPNPQETQY
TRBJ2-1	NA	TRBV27	ASTQRGGGTHNEQF
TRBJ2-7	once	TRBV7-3	ASSPQLAGVHEQY
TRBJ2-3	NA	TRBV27	ASSLFQPGLAGVDTQY
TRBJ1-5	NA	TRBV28	ASSRGRNNQPQH
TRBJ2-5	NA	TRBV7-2	ASSRVGVIKETQY
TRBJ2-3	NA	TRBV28	ASSLRDRDTDTQY
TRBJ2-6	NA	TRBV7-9	ASSLRQGETGANVLT
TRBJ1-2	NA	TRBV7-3	ASCRTGEQGYT
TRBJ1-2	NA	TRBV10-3	AIGRANYGYT
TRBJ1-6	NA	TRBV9	ASSVKSSYNSPLH
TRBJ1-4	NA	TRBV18	ASSRGSSATNEKLF
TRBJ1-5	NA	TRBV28	ASSSSGQTDQPQH
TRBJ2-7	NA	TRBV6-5	ASSYSRGYEQY
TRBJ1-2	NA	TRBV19	ASSISGARASGYT
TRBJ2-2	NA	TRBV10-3	AISVEQGAATGELF
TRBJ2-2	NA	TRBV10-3	AISPLGQGTAGPTGELF
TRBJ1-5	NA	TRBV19	ASKWTGGRQPQH
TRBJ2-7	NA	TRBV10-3	AITGAPPYEQY
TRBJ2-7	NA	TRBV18	ASSSHGTPSSYEQY
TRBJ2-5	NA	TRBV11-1	ASSLGETQY
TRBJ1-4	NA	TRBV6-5	ASSPGTGDEKLF
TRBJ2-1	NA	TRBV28	ASKNREQF
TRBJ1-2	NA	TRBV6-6	ASSSTQGESNYGYT
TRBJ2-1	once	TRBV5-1	ASSLLSEVNEQF
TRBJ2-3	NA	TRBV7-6	ASSHESSQRESTDTQY
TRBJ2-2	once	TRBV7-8	ASSLLGPGELF
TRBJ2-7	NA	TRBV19	ASSISSGTQVSYEQY
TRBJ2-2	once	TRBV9	ASSVAGTGGTGELF
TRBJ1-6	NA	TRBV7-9	ASTSSGGGNSPLH
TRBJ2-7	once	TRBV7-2	ASRTGASYEQY
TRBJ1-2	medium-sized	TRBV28	ASSSDRGRGYT
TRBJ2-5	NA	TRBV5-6	ASSPPWVRDRILQETQY
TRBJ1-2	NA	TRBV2	ASSGQGADGYT
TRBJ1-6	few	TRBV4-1	ASSQVPGIGNSPLH
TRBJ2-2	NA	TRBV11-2	ASSFMTGGWRTGELF
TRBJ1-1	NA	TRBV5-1	ASSSRGGLTEAF
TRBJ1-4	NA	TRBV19	ASSIQSGRILF
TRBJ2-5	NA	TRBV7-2	ASSRTRQETQY
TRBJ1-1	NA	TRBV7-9	ASRRTGLGNTEAF
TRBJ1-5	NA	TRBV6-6	ASSSGQGGQPQH
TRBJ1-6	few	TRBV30	AWSSLGGNSPLH
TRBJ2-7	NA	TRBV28	ASSSTGGVRPYEQY
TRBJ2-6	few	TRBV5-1	ASSVGQAFNVLT
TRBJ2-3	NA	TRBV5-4	ASSLTDTQY
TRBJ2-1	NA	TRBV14	ASSQGVGWDYNEQF
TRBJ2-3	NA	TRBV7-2	ASSLVGGGAMADTQY
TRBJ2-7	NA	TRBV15	ATSVGEQGRSYEQY
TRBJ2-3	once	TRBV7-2	ASSDHRRLAGLTDTQY
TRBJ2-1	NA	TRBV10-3	AIGRLAGVLGSEQF